The clone carrying this TCR beta chain occurred a few times. The antigen is not known. Trimming took off 0 bases at V and 2 bases at J, with 8 bases between the two ends. Germline V gene data show CDR1 as SGHTA and CDR2 as FQGNSA. The CDR3 has 14 amino acids. The data are from a study of blood T cells in healthy people across ages. Study conclusions and caveats: Versus aged donors, long-lived donors had higher diversity and more naive CD4+ cells. Roughly linear age-related decline in beta diversity appeared, significant by age 40.

The draw of peripheral blood yielded ten milliliters from each donor. Each sample provided at least 5 micrograms of extracted total RNA. Alongside a J-beta primer mix, a sample-barcoded 5' primer served in a second PCR lasting about 7 to 12 cycles. TCRdb re-analysed the 5' RACE reads in MiXCR, keeping a single row per CDR3 protein. The repertoire holds some 1.8 million distinct CDR3 sequences, about two fifths seen once, with about 23% in the top ten. The source is a human donor in good health. The sequenced sample was blood. The chain links TRBV7-2 to TRBJ2-7; D is unresolved. CDR3 amino acids: CASSLARHTYEQYF. Written as DNA, the CDR3 is TGTGCCAGCAGCTTAGCACGTCATACCTACGAGCAGTACTTC.